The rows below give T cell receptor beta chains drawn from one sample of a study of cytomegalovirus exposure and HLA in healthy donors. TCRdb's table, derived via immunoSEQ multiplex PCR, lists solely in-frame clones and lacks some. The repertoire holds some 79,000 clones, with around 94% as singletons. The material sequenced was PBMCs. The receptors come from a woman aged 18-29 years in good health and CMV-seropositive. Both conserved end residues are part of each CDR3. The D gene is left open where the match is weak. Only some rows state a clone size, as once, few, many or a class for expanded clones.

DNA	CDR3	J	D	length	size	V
TGTGCCAGCAGCTTAAGGTCCCAGAAGACTTGGGATGAGCAGTTCTTC	CASSLRSQKTWDEQFF	TRBJ2-1	.	16	once	TRBV7-8
TGTGCCAGCTCATCCGATCCCCCCCCTTTCGGGCAGTACTTC	CASSSDPPPFGQYF	TRBJ2-7	.	14	.	TRBV18
TGTGCCAGCAGTTACCGGGACAGCTCCTACGAGCAGTACTTC	CASSYRDSSYEQYF	TRBJ2-7	TRBD1	14	.	TRBV6-5
TGTGCCACCAGCAGAGGCCTAGCGGGAGTGATGACCCAGTACTTC	CATSRGLAGVMTQYF	TRBJ2-5	TRBD2	15	.	TRBV15
TGTGCCAGCAGACCCGACCGGAGCTCCTACAATGAGCAGTTCTTC	CASRPDRSSYNEQFF	TRBJ2-1	.	15	.	TRBV28
TGCGCCAGCAGCTTGGATCAGACTGTTCGAGATACGCAGTATTTT	CASSLDQTVRDTQYF	TRBJ2-3	.	15	.	TRBV5-1
TGTGCCATCAGTCGCGGGGCTGGGGCCAACGTCCTGACTTTC	CAISRGAGANVLTF	TRBJ2-6	.	14	.	TRBV10-3
TGTGCCAGCATAAACAGGGTATACGGCTACACCTTC	CASINRVYGYTF	TRBJ1-2	.	12	.	TRBV28
TGTGCCAGCAACCAAGCGGGGGTTAGCACAGATACGCAGTATTTT	CASNQAGVSTDTQYF	TRBJ2-3	TRBD2	15	once	TRBV5-6
TGTGCCAGCAGTGGGATTAGCGGGGGGGATACGCAGTATTTT	CASSGISGGDTQYF	TRBJ2-3	TRBD2	14	.	TRBV6-1
TGTGCCAGCAGTTCCCCCGGGGGGGGATTCGGGAACACTGAAGCTTTCTTT	CASSSPGGGFGNTEAFF	TRBJ1-1	.	17	.	TRBV28
TGTGCCAGCAGTTTAAACCCCGCGGCGATAAACACTGAAGCTTTCTTT	CASSLNPAAINTEAFF	TRBJ1-1	.	16	.	TRBV28
TGTGCCAGCAGCGACCGCGTAGGACAGGTCTCTGGAAACACCATATATTTT	CASSDRVGQVSGNTIYF	TRBJ1-3	TRBD1	17	.	TRBV11-2
TGTGCCAGCAGAATTCGGGTCGGCGAGCAGTACTTC	CASRIRVGEQYF	TRBJ2-7	.	12	few	TRBV2
TGTGCCAGCAGCCAAAGCGGGGGGATTACCTATGGCTACACCTTC	CASSQSGGITYGYTF	TRBJ1-2	.	15	.	TRBV21-1
TGCGCCAGCAGCTTACAACCAAGCTCTGGAAACACCATATATTTT	CASSLQPSSGNTIYF	TRBJ1-3	.	15	.	TRBV5-1
TGTGCCAGCGGAGCGGGTCCGGCTAATGAAAAACTGTTTTTT	CASGAGPANEKLFF	TRBJ1-4	.	14	.	TRBV2
TGTGCCAGCAGCTTACCGGGACAGGGCTACGAGCAGTACTTC	CASSLPGQGYEQYF	TRBJ2-7	TRBD1	14	few	TRBV5-6
TGTGCCAGCAGTCTCAGCTCTAGCGCCCTCACCTACGAGCAGTACTTC	CASSLSSSALTYEQYF	TRBJ2-7	.	16	.	TRBV6-6
TGCGCCAGCGGATTAGCGGGGGTCCGAAGCTCCTACAATGAGCAGTTCTTC	CASGLAGVRSSYNEQFF	TRBJ2-1	TRBD2	17	.	TRBV5-1
TGTGCCAGCAGCTTGAGGGCTAGCGGGAGTTTCAACCAAGAGACCCAGTACTTC	CASSLRASGSFNQETQYF	TRBJ2-5	TRBD2	18	.	TRBV5-6
TGTGCCAGCAAGCCGACAGGGGCAGATACGCAGTATTTT	CASKPTGADTQYF	TRBJ2-3	TRBD1	13	.	TRBV19